Detailed here is one T cell receptor (beta chain). Its antigen is as yet unknown. The naive CD8 population came from CD45RO-negative cells selected for CCR7, without terminally differentiated effector memory CD45RA+ cells. The protocol was immunoSEQ multiplex PCR, while the TCRdb copy is restricted to in-frame clones and leaves out a portion. The sample contains 760,000 or so clones, about 97% of which appear only once. The data stem from a study of shared clonotypes between healthy human individuals. Study-wide findings and caveats: Blood was the only sampled material, and tissue repertoires likely differ.

What was sequenced was naive CD8+ T cells sorted from blood. The receptor was isolated from a man aged 25 to 45 in good health.

CDR3 nucleotides: TGTGCCAGCAGTGGACTAATGAGCACAGATACGCAGTATTTT. This gives the protein CASSGLMSTDTQYF. The chain uses TRBV6-1 and TRBJ2-3, with a possible D match to TRBD2 (5 bases). Germline CDR1 reads MNHNS; CDR2 reads SASEGT. Trimming stripped 4 bases from V and 0 bases from J, with 8 bases between. The CDR3 is made up of 14 amino acids.